This TCR beta chain was documented in a study of blood T cell repertoires in COVID-19 (dated by TCRdb to 2019 to 2021). Regarding the study in general: The collaborator samples originated in the United States, Italy and Spain and spanned the acute and convalescent phases of COVID-19. The repertoires were released in a freely available public database intended as a resource for research on the immune response to SARS-CoV-2. The dataset comprised deeply sampled blood TCRbeta repertoires from subjects exposed to, actively infected with, or recovered from COVID-19. HLA class I and class II types, where available, came from metadata supplied by the sample provider rather than from assay-based typing. The material from the prospective study consisted of cDNA or gDNA derived from T cells, B-cell-depleted T cells, or PBMCs. Samples were obtained from the ongoing ImmuneRACE study (first 160 participants) and from 1,254 subjects provided by 6 global collaborators. The sample metadata nearly always contained a de-identified subject ID, COVID-19 status, age in years and sex.

Results the study describes overall, beyond this receptor: How much clinical and demographic metadata was included differed by source and by participant, and the metadata was provided uncurated.

On this clone: Its antigen specificity is not known. It has no much larger one-base neighbor in the sample; base qualities were not kept.

CDR1 and CDR2 are drawn from the germline V gene (reference sequence): LNHDA, SQIVND. The CDR3 covers 14 residues, taking in both the cysteine and the phenylalanine. Left in the record is the CDR3 DNA by itself, 42 bases read in frame from the first base. Trimming costs V 3 bases and J 3 bases, and their ends lie 11 bases apart. Whole blood was collected in K2EDTA tubes by collaborating institutions according to the institutions' own protocols. For TCRbeta analysis, collaborators shipped samples in one of three forms: frozen whole blood, isolated PBMCs, or DNA extracted from either of those sample types. TCRbeta CDR3 regions were amplified from genomic DNA by means of the immunoSEQ Assay, a bias-controlled multiplex PCR. Under the source paper's analysis protocol: The number of nucleated cells in each sample was estimated by amplification of reference gene primers within the assay. To quantify the absolute abundance of each unique TCRbeta CDR3 rearrangement, sequence reads were collapsed and filtered. For each sample, productive Simpson clonality was calculated as the square root of Simpson's diversity index over productive rearrangements. TCRdb took over this immuneACCESS table, retaining in-frame rearrangements with V and J assigned. Such tables are incomplete; in checked studies, under half of the missing clones stem from an unresolved V gene, and the remainder is unexplained. Clone size and V and J calls were adopted from that table, with D and trimming inferred from the DNA. Within this sample are 250,000 or so clones, with around four fifths of them counted one time only. 5% to 7% of the sample belongs to the ten largest clones.

The sample consisted of peripheral blood. This receptor was taken from a woman aged 60-70 years with active or convalescent COVID-19. The receptor chain draws on TRBV19 and TRBJ1-1, with no D gene named confidently. The CDR3 reads CASSMREGDTEAFF. The DNA reads as follows: TGTGCCAGTAGTATGAGAGAGGGCGACACTGAAGCTTTCTTT.